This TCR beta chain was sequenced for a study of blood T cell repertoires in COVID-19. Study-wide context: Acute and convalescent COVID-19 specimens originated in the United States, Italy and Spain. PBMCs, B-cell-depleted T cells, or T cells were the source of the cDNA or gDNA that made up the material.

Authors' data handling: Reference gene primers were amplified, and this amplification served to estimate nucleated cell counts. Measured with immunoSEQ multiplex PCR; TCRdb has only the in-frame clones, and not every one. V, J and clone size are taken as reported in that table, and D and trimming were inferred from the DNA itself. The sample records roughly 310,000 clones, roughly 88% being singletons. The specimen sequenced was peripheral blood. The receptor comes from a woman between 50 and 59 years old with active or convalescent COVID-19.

CDR3 coding DNA: TGTGCCAGCAGCCAAGCCGGGCGGGGTACAGATACGCAGTATTTT. Translation gives CASSQAGRGTDTQYF. The chain employs TRBV3-1 (or the pseudogene TRBV3-2) and TRBJ2-3; tentative D call: TRBD2 (6 bases). The germline V gene encodes CDR1 LGHDT and CDR2 YNNKEL (reference sequence). V lost 1 base and J lost 3, with 11 bases in between. The CDR3 has 15 amino acids.